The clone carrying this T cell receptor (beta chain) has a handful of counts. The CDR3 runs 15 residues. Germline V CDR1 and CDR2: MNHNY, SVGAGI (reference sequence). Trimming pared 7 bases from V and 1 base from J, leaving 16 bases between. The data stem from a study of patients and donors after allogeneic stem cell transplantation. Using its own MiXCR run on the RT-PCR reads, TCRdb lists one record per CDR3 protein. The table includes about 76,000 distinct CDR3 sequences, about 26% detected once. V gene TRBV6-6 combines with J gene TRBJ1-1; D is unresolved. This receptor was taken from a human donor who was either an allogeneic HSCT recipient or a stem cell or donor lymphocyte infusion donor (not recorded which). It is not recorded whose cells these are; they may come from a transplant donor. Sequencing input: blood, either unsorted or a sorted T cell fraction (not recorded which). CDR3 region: CASNLGGIWNTEAFF. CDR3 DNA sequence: TGTGCCAGCAACCTAGGAGGGATTTGGAACACTGAAGCTTTCTTT.